The clone carrying this T cell receptor beta chain was counted at least ten times. This specimen belongs to a study of regulatory T cells in long-lasting Graves disease. The time point: persistent/refractory GD, antithyroid drugs over 5 years with positive TRAb. After RNA was extracted from PBMCs, the TCR library was made from it. With V trimmed by 3 bases and J by 5 bases, 5 bases remained unmatched. The CDR3 has 13 amino acids. Germline CDR1 and CDR2: DFQATT and SNEGSKA (reference sequence). TCR beta libraries were built with iRepertoire HTBI primers and Arm-PCR of CDR3 regions. TCRdb processed the multiplex PCR reads anew with MiXCR; each CDR3 protein has one entry. The sample lists over 450,000 distinct CDR3 sequences, 20% to 25% occurring once.

The clonotype was recovered from a female donor with Graves disease. The starting material was peripheral blood mononuclear cells (PBMCs), obtained when the disease was refractory, from a patient treated with antithyroid drugs. The rearrangement joins TRBV20-1 to TRBJ2-5; TRBD2 aligns across 8 bases. DNA for the CDR3: TGCAGTGCTAGCGGGAGGGCCGGGGAGACCCAGTACTTC. It translates to CSASGRAGETQYF.